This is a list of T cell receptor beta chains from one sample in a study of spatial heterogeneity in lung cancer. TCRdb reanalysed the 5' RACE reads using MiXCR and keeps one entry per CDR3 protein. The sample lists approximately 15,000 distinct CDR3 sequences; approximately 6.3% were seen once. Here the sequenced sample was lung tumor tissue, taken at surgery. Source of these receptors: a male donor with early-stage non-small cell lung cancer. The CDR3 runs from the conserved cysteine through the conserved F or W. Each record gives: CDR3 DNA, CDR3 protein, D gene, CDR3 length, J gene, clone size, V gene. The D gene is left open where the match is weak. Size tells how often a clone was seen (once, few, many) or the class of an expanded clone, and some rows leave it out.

DNA: TGTGCCAGCTCACCACCGGGGACCGGGGAGCTGTTTTTT
CDR3: CASSPPGTGELFF
D: NA
length: 13
J: TRBJ2-2
size: few
V: TRBV18

DNA: TGCGCCAGCAGCCAAGAGGCTAGCGGGAGGGCCATCTCCTACAATGAGCAGTTCTTC
CDR3: CASSQEASGRAISYNEQFF
D: TRBD2
length: 19
J: TRBJ2-1
size: many
V: TRBV4-1

DNA: TGCAGTGCTAGAGATCCCAGGACAGGGGATTCACCCCTCCACTTT
CDR3: CSARDPRTGDSPLHF
D: TRBD1
length: 15
J: TRBJ1-6
size: many
V: TRBV20-1

DNA: TGTGCCAGCAGTTTCGGGAGATACTATGGCTACACCTTC
CDR3: CASSFGRYYGYTF
D: NA
length: 13
J: TRBJ1-2
size: many
V: TRBV28

DNA: TGTGCCAGCAGCCAATTACCCGAGAACACTGAAGCTTTCTTT
CDR3: CASSQLPENTEAFF
D: NA
length: 14
J: TRBJ1-1
size: NA
V: TRBV4-2

DNA: TGTGCTAGTGGTTTGTTCGAGGGCAATCAGCCCCAGCATTTT
CDR3: CASGLFEGNQPQHF
D: NA
length: 14
J: TRBJ1-5
size: many
V: TRBV12-5

DNA: TGCAGTGCTAGAGATGAGTCCGGGACAGGAGGTTACGAGCAGTACTTC
CDR3: CSARDESGTGGYEQYF
D: TRBD1
length: 16
J: TRBJ2-7
size: many
V: TRBV20-1

DNA: TGTGCCAGCAGTGAAGCCGGGACAGGGGTATCGTATGGCTACACCTTC
CDR3: CASSEAGTGVSYGYTF
D: TRBD1
length: 16
J: TRBJ1-2
size: many
V: TRBV6-1

DNA: TGTGCCAGCAGCTTTTCGCGGGGCGGATCTGGAAACACCATATATTTT
CDR3: CASSFSRGGSGNTIYF
D: NA
length: 16
J: TRBJ1-3
size: many
V: TRBV7-2

DNA: TGTGCCAGCTCACCACCGGCCTCCTACGAGCAGTACTTC
CDR3: CASSPPASYEQYF
D: NA
length: 13
J: TRBJ2-7
size: many
V: TRBV18

DNA: TGTGCCAGCAGCTTCCGGACAGGGGAGCAGTTCTTC
CDR3: CASSFRTGEQFF
D: TRBD1
length: 12
J: TRBJ2-1
size: many
V: TRBV7-2

DNA: TGTGCCAGCAGTCAGGGACAGACCTATGGCTACACCTTC
CDR3: CASSQGQTYGYTF
D: TRBD1
length: 13
J: TRBJ1-2
size: many
V: TRBV6-2/TRBV6-3

DNA: TGCAGCGTTGAAAGGGCTATGGGCTCCTACGAGCAGTACTTC
CDR3: CSVERAMGSYEQYF
D: NA
length: 14
J: TRBJ2-7
size: many
V: TRBV29-1

DNA: TGTGCCAGCAGCAGGGGACTAGCGGGAGTCAGCAATGAGCAGTTCTTC
CDR3: CASSRGLAGVSNEQFF
D: TRBD2
length: 16
J: TRBJ2-1
size: few
V: TRBV5-6

DNA: TGTGCCAGCAGACCAGGGAATAGGGGTTTCAATGAGCAGTTCTTC
CDR3: CASRPGNRGFNEQFF
D: NA
length: 15
J: TRBJ2-1
size: NA
V: TRBV7-2

DNA: TGTGCCAGCAGCTTAAGTTTGCAGGAAACAGATACGCAGTATTTT
CDR3: CASSLSLQETDTQYF
D: NA
length: 15
J: TRBJ2-3
size: many
V: TRBV7-2

DNA: TGTGCCAGCAGTCCTGTGACAGGGGGCACTGAAGCTTTCTTT
CDR3: CASSPVTGGTEAFF
D: TRBD1
length: 14
J: TRBJ1-1
size: many
V: TRBV12-3/TRBV12-4

DNA: TGTGCCAGCAGCCCAACAAGAACCCAGTACTTC
CDR3: CASSPTRTQYF
D: NA
length: 11
J: TRBJ2-5
size: many
V: TRBV11-2

DNA: TGTGCCAGTAGTATAGTCCAGTGGGGTGAGCAGTTCTTC
CDR3: CASSIVQWGEQFF
D: NA
length: 13
J: TRBJ2-1
size: many
V: TRBV19

DNA: TGCAGCGCGCGGGGACAGGGGAACACTGAAGCTTTCTTT
CDR3: CSARGQGNTEAFF
D: TRBD1
length: 13
J: TRBJ1-1
size: many
V: TRBV29-1

DNA: TGTGCCAGCAGCTTACATGTAGACAACGAGCAGTACTTC
CDR3: CASSLHVDNEQYF
D: NA
length: 13
J: TRBJ2-7
size: few
V: TRBV7-2

DNA: TGTGCCAGCTCCGGGGCCTCGCCGGGCGGAAACACCATATATTTT
CDR3: CASSGASPGGNTIYF
D: NA
length: 15
J: TRBJ1-3
size: many
V: TRBV5-4

DNA: TGTGCCAGCAGCTTGGCCCACAATGAGCAGTTCTTC
CDR3: CASSLAHNEQFF
D: NA
length: 12
J: TRBJ2-1
size: many
V: TRBV7-8

DNA: TGCAGTGCCCAGGGACTAGCGGGAACCCCCCAAGAGACCCAGTACTTC
CDR3: CSAQGLAGTPQETQYF
D: TRBD2
length: 16
J: TRBJ2-5
size: many
V: TRBV20-1

DNA: TGTGCCACCAGCAGAGATCCCCCCCCCAGGACAGGGAATACCTACGAGCAGTACTTC
CDR3: CATSRDPPPRTGNTYEQYF
D: TRBD1
length: 19
J: TRBJ2-7
size: many
V: TRBV15

DNA: TGTGCCAGCACCCTTGGGACAGGCAATCAGCCCCAGCATTTT
CDR3: CASTLGTGNQPQHF
D: TRBD1
length: 14
J: TRBJ1-5
size: NA
V: TRBV2

DNA: TGCAGCGTTGATCAGGGGACGAACACTGAAGCTTTCTTT
CDR3: CSVDQGTNTEAFF
D: NA
length: 13
J: TRBJ1-1
size: medium-sized
V: TRBV29-1

DNA: TGTGCCAGCAGTCCCCTCGTTATAGGGAGGAGTTACGAGCAGTACTTC
CDR3: CASSPLVIGRSYEQYF
D: NA
length: 16
J: TRBJ2-7
size: NA
V: TRBV6-2/TRBV6-3

DNA: TGTGCCAGCTCACCACCTCTGATGACAGCCACTAACTATGGCTACACCTTC
CDR3: CASSPPLMTATNYGYTF
D: NA
length: 17
J: TRBJ1-2
size: many
V: TRBV18